This T cell receptor (beta chain) was observed in a study of blood T cell repertoires in COVID-19. The wider study: From the United States, Italy and Spain came samples of acute and convalescent COVID-19.

The repertoire was sequenced with immunoSEQ multiplex PCR; TCRdb's copy has only in-frame clones and lacks some. The sample has fewer than 250,000 clones; approximately 84% are singletons. CDR1 and CDR2 (germline): SGDLS, YYNGEE. The CDR3 covers 16 residues. V gave up 1 base and J gave up 0 bases; unmatched junction bases: 4. The chain combines TRBV9 with TRBJ2-7; 10 bases are shared with TRBD2. Sequenced sample: PBMCs or T cells enriched from blood (not recorded which). The TCR comes from a woman aged 30 to 39 who had recovered from COVID-19. The CDR3 spells CASSVRLAGGSYEQYF. CDR3 nucleotides: TGTGCCAGCAGCGTAAGGTTAGCGGGAGGCTCCTACGAGCAGTACTTC.